The 8 T cell receptor beta chains presented below share a single source sample, sequenced in a study of shared clonotypes between healthy human individuals. Terminally differentiated effector memory CD45RA+ cells were excluded by CCR7 positive selection of CD45RO-negative cells. Some clones are missing from TCRdb's copy, which holds only in-frame ones; the method was immunoSEQ multiplex PCR. Among millions of clones listed, around 96% were seen once. Material for sequencing was naive CD8+ T cells sorted from blood. Receptor source: a young man in good health.

Points on this clone: Within the sample, other DNA sequences also encode this same CDR3. The chain combines TRBV29-1 with TRBJ2-3; TRBD1 matches 7 bases. Germline V CDR1 and CDR2: SQVTM, ANQGSEA. Unmatched junction bases numbered 4, after V lost 5 bases and J lost 2 bases. The CDR3 length is 13 residues. The CDR3, as DNA: TGCAGCGTTAGGGACAGAGACACAGATACGCAGTATTTT. Translated: CSVRDRDTDTQYF.

In this sample, this clone turned up once. The chain is built from TRBV4-1 and TRBJ2-1; 7 bases agree with TRBD2. The V gene's germline CDR1 is MGHRA and CDR2 YSYEKL. The V gene end was trimmed by 4 bases and the J gene end by 8 bases; junction bases not matched to a gene: 8. This CDR3 comprises 14 residues. CDR3 sequence reads: CASSRRESRDEQFF. CDR3 nucleotides: TGCGCCAGCAGCCGGCGGGAGTCCCGGGATGAGCAGTTCTTC.

The V call is TRBV5-1, the J call TRBJ2-1, with D possibly being TRBD2 (6 bases). Trimming left V 4 bases short and J 7 bases short, with 18 bases between. CDR1 is SGHRS and CDR2 is YFSETQ in the germline V gene. The CDR3 length is 15 residues. The chain's CDR3 is CASSHGLTPQNEQFF. CDR3 in DNA: TGCGCCAGCAGCCACGGACTAACGCCCCAAAATGAGCAGTTCTTC.

The rearrangement joins TRBV10-3 to TRBJ2-7, with TRBD1 as a possible D gene (6 bases). Per germline, CDR1 ENHRY and CDR2 SYGVKD. Trimming left V 3 bases short and J 0 bases short, with 9 bases between. The CDR3 loop spans 14 amino acids. CDR3 in amino acids: CAISDAGASYEQYF. CDR3 nucleotides: TGTGCCATCAGTGACGCAGGGGCCTCCTACGAGCAGTACTTC.

The table lists this clone with a count of one. CDR3 DNA sequence: TGTGCCAGCAGCCAGGGGGGGTCCGGTGAGCAGTTCTTC. Protein sequence: CASSQGGSGEQFF. The rearrangement uses TRBV5-4 and TRBJ2-1; D is perhaps TRBD1 or TRBD2 (7 bases each). V shed 4 bases and J shed 9 bases, with 14 bases lying between them. Germline CDR1 is SGHNT and CDR2 is YYREEE (reference sequence). The CDR3 spans 13 residues.

The chain couples TRBV6-1 to TRBJ2-7; 10 bases are a match to TRBD1. The CDR3 spans 15 residues. Germline lookup yields CDR1 MNHNS and CDR2 SASEGT. J lost 3 bases, V lost 8 bases, and 10 bases had no gene match. In DNA form, the CDR3 reads TGTGCCAGCGAACCACTCCGGGACAGGGGCTACGAGCAGTACTTC. Protein: CASEPLRDRGYEQYF.

To note about this clone: The identical CDR3 is also encoded by other nucleotide sequences in the sample. CDR3 DNA sequence: TGTGCCAGCAGTTTGGGCGGACAGGAAGCTTTCTTT. Amino acids: CASSLGGQEAFF. The chain has TRBV28 and TRBJ1-1; weak D call: TRBD1 (6 bases). Deletions cut 3 bases from V and 8 bases from J, with 10 bases between. This CDR3 is 12 amino acids long. Germline V gene data show CDR1 as MDHEN and CDR2 as SYDVKM.

The V and J genes are TRBV28 and TRBJ2-7; possible D gene TRBD1, 6 bases. V lost 7 bases and J 8 bases, leaving 18 bases between the germline ends. The CDR3 consists of 13 residues. Germline CDR1 and CDR2: MDHEN and SYDVKM. Here the CDR3 DNA reads TGTGCCAGCAATCTAATACAGGGTACGAAGCAGTACTTC. Translated, it gives CASNLIQGTKQYF.